Listed here are 16 T cell receptor beta chains from one sample, sequenced in a study of shared clonotypes between healthy human individuals. The repertoire was sequenced with immunoSEQ multiplex PCR; TCRdb's copy has only in-frame clones and lacks some. Here the sample spans some 2,400,000 clones, about 94% being singletons. Sequencing input: naive CD4+ T cells sorted from blood. Sample subset: CD45RA+ positively selected. The receptors here all came from a man younger than 35 in good health.

CDR3 coding DNA: TGTGCCAGCAGCCGGACGGAGAAAGAGACCCAGTACTTC. Amino acid sequence: CASSRTEKETQYF. The rearrangement uses TRBV5-4 and TRBJ2-5, with D unclear. The CDR3 is made up of 13 amino acids. Per germline, CDR1 SGHNT and CDR2 YYREEE (reference sequence). V was trimmed by 4 bases and J by 3 bases, leaving 10 bases between them.

The chain carries TRBV7-2 and TRBJ2-4, with D perhaps matching TRBD1 or TRBD2 (5 bases each). Trimming cost V 3 bases and J 7 bases, with 7 bases left between them. The CDR3 contains 12 residues. Germline V gene sequence: CDR1 SGHTA, CDR2 FQGNSA. In DNA, the CDR3 is TGTGCCAGCAGCTTTGAGGGGAACATTCAGTACTTC. It yields the protein CASSFEGNIQYF. The whole variable domain, remainder taken from reference TRBV7-2 and TRBJ2-4, is GAGVSQSPSNKVTEKGKDVELRCDPISGHTALYWYRQSLGQGLEFLIYFQGNSAPDKSGLPSDRFSAERTGGSVSTLTIQRTQQEDSAVYLCASSFEGNIQYFGAGTRLSVL.

The chain combines TRBV30 with TRBJ2-4; D call uncertain. Germline V lookup: CDR1 GTSNPN, CDR2 SVGIG (reference sequence). This CDR3 comprises 13 residues. Trimming took off 0 bases at V and 5 bases at J, with 8 bases between the two ends. The CDR3 here is CAWSVGLQNIQYF. The CDR3 bases are TGTGCCTGGAGTGTAGGTCTGCAAAACATTCAGTACTTC.

This clone was detected once. The V and J genes are TRBV5-1 and TRBJ2-5; 12 bases are a match to TRBD1. The CDR3 loop spans 14 amino acids. Germline CDR1 is SGHRS and CDR2 is YFSETQ. The trim removed 10 bases at V and 5 bases at J, leaving 9 bases unmatched. CDR3 loop: CAAKGDRGPETQYF. The CDR3 nucleotides read TGCGCCGCGAAGGGGGACAGGGGGCCGGAGACCCAGTACTTC.

The CDR3 spells CASSATAGSYEQYF. CDR3 sequence (DNA): TGCGCCAGCAGTGCGACGGCGGGATCCTACGAGCAGTACTTC. The chain is built from TRBV10-1 and TRBJ2-7, with D perhaps matching TRBD2 (6 bases). V lost 4 bases and J 1 base, leaving 11 bases between the germline ends. Per germline, CDR1 WNHNN and CDR2 SYGVQD (reference sequence). The CDR3 extends over 14 amino acids.

This chain uses TRBV27 with TRBJ1-5; 7 bases match TRBD1. Germline CDR1 and CDR2: MNHEY and SMNVEV (reference sequence). The CDR3 totals 16 residues. J was trimmed by 1 base and V by 6 bases; bases with no gene match: 9. The CDR3 sequence: CASRPATGTSNQPQHF. CDR3 sequence (DNA): TGTGCCAGCAGACCCGCGACAGGGACAAGCAATCAGCCCCAGCATTTT.

The V and J genes are TRBV13 and TRBJ2-5; D unresolved. The CDR3 loop spans 15 amino acids. Germline V CDR1 and CDR2: PRHDT, FYEKMQ (reference sequence). The germline V and J ends were trimmed by 1 base and 9 bases, with 18 bases remaining between them. The DNA of the CDR3 is TGTGCCAGCAGCTTAGAGGGCACCGGCAAGTGGGCCCAGTACTTC. This codes for CASSLEGTGKWAQYF. Together with reference TRBV13 and TRBJ2-5, the CDR3 gives the full variable domain: AAGVIQSPRHLIKEKRETATLKCYPIPRHDTVYWYQQGPGQDPQFLISFYEKMQSDKGSIPDRFSAQQFSDYHSELNMSSLELGDSALYFCASSLEGTGKWAQYFGPGTRLLVL.

This clone occurred a few times. The chain has TRBV7-9 and TRBJ1-2; D gene unclear. The CDR3 is 15 amino acids. The V and J ends lost 4 bases and 6 bases respectively, with 18 bases between them. Germline CDR1 SEHNR, CDR2 FQNEAQ (reference sequence). Here the CDR3 DNA reads TGTGCCAGCAGCTCAATGTCCTCCCCCCTCGATGGCTACACCTTC. Translation: CASSSMSSPLDGYTF.

J is TRBJ1-3 and V is TRBV9, with D maybe TRBD1 (6 bases). Germline V gene lookup returns CDR1 SGDLS and CDR2 YYNGEE. V lost 6 bases, J lost 0 bases, and 19 bases lay in between. CDR3 length equals 17 residues. The CDR3 reads CASTEDGDTYSGNTIYF. CDR3 DNA sequence: TGTGCCAGCACCGAGGATGGGGACACCTACTCTGGAAACACCATATATTTT.

With regard to this clone: Germline and junction disagree at one end, which may indicate a read error. The V and J genes are TRBV18 and TRBJ2-5; D gene unclear. The CDR3 consists of 14 residues. In germline, CDR1 is KGHSH, CDR2 LQKENI. The CDR3 loop reads CASAPVKGQETQYF. The CDR3 DNA reads TGTGCCAGCGCACCCGTAAAGGGACAAGAGACCCAGTACTTC.

The rearrangement links TRBV5-1 to TRBJ2-1, with 8 bases aligning to TRBD1. CDR1 is SGHRS, CDR2 YFSETQ, per germline. CDR3 size: 15 residues. The ends lost 0 bases at V and 8 bases at J; junction bases unmatched: 7. The CDR3 here is CASSLAPGQVDEQFF. CDR3 nucleotides: TGCGCCAGCAGCTTGGCGCCGGGACAGGTCGATGAGCAGTTCTTC.

This clone occurred a few times. The rearrangement uses TRBV27 and TRBJ1-1, with 8 bases lining up with TRBD1. CDR1 MNHEY and CDR2 SMNVEV come from the germline V gene (reference sequence). J gave up 0 bases and V 5 bases, and 8 bases lay outside the gene matches. This CDR3 is built from 16 residues. DNA of the CDR3: TGTGCCAGCAGTCCCTGGGACAGGCCAATGAACACTGAAGCTTTCTTT. Translating gives CASSPWDRPMNTEAFF.

The CDR3 region is CASSQPLSLGSADTQYF. In DNA form, the CDR3 reads TGTGCCAGCAGCCAACCCCTCAGCCTGGGATCTGCGGATACGCAGTATTTT. The J gene is TRBJ2-3, the V gene TRBV14; D call uncertain. The CDR3 runs 17 residues. Trimming cost V 2 bases and J 6 bases, with 21 bases left between them. Germline CDR1 SGHDN, CDR2 FVKESK.

The chain combines TRBV9 with TRBJ1-2; 8 nucleotides align to TRBD1. The V and J ends lost 0 bases and 8 bases, in that order; junction bases with no gene match: 6. Per germline, CDR1 SGDLS and CDR2 YYNGEE. The CDR3 loop spans 14 amino acids. The CDR3 DNA sequence: TGTGCCAGCAGCGTAGTACCAGGGGGCGAAGGCTACACCTTC. Translating gives CASSVVPGGEGYTF.

The V call is TRBV5-1, the J call TRBJ1-2, with 8 bases that match TRBD1. V shed 6 bases and J 5 bases; nucleotides not matched to a gene: 6. Germline values: CDR1 SGHRS, CDR2 YFSETQ. This CDR3 has 13 residues. As DNA, the CDR3 is TGCGCCAGCACCCCGACAGGGGAGTATGGCTACACCTTC. Amino acids: CASTPTGEYGYTF.

Only a few counts were recorded for this clone. In the same sample, other DNA sequences code for this CDR3. This sequence joins TRBV10-2 and TRBJ2-7; D unresolved. V was clipped by 1 base and J by 5 bases, with 3 bases between them. The germline gives CDR1 WSHSY, CDR2 SAAADI. This CDR3 contains 11 residues. The CDR3 sequence: CASSELDEQYF. The DNA for the CDR3 is TGCGCCAGCAGTGAGTTGGACGAGCAGTACTTC.